This T cell receptor (beta chain) was identified during a study of patients and donors after allogeneic stem cell transplantation. V lost 3 bases, J lost 6 bases, and 6 bases stayed unmatched. Looked up from germline, CDR1 is SEHNR and CDR2 is FQNEAQ (reference sequence). The CDR3 spans 14 residues. One entry per CDR3 protein, called by TCRdb with MiXCR from the RT-PCR reads. The top ten hold less than 8% of the sample, which has over 400,000 distinct CDR3 sequences, roughly 16% seen once. The rearrangement links TRBV7-9 to TRBJ1-2, with 8 bases aligning to TRBD1. The TCR was taken from a human donor who was either an allogeneic HSCT recipient or a stem cell or donor lymphocyte infusion donor (not recorded which). It is not recorded whose cells these are; they may come from a transplant donor. The sequencing sample was made of blood, either unsorted or a sorted T cell fraction (not recorded which). CDR3 sequence: CASSLRTGRNGYTF. The CDR3 DNA follows: TGTGCCAGCAGCTTGCGGACAGGGAGGAATGGCTACACCTTC.